These 7 T cell receptor beta chains originate from one sample sequenced in a study of prognosis after radiotherapy for stage I lung cancer. Genomic DNA was the source, and TCR beta CDR3 was amplified from it by two-round multiplex PCR. The first PCR round targeted every TRBV and TRBJ gene with specific primers. TCRdb ran MiXCR on the multiplex PCR reads and lists one entry per CDR3 protein. The sample yields 15,000 to 20,000 distinct CDR3 sequences, over 25% seen once. Sample: PBMCs, taken before or after stereotactic body radiation therapy (not recorded which). All receptors come from a donor of 50 years or more with non-small cell lung cancer.

At least ten counts were recorded for this clonotype. The rearrangement joins TRBV30 to TRBJ1-2; D not resolved. The V and J ends lost 2 bases and 2 bases respectively, with 9 bases between them. Germline CDR1 is GTSNPN and CDR2 is SVGIG (reference sequence). This CDR3 comprises 13 residues. The CDR3 sequence is CAWSRSHNYGYTF. The DNA for the CDR3 is TGTGCCTGGAGTAGAAGTCACAACTATGGCTACACCTTC.

Note on this clonotype: Just one base apart from a much larger clone, this may be a read error. This CDR3 is CSAPHGHRTAQYF. The CDR3 region has the DNA TGCAGTGCCCCGCATGGACATCGAACGGCCCAGTACTTC. The chain recombines TRBV20-1 with TRBJ2-5; perhaps TRBD1 as D (5 bases). The CDR3 is made up of 13 amino acids. V was pared by 6 bases and J by 9 bases, with 20 bases between. Germline V gives CDR1 DFQATT, CDR2 SNEGSKA (reference sequence).

This chain uses TRBV2 with TRBJ2-1, with D hard to call. The CDR3 consists of 12 residues. The germline V and J ends were trimmed by 1 base and 8 bases, with 6 bases remaining between them. Germline lookup yields CDR1 SNHLY and CDR2 FYNNEI. The CDR3 coding sequence is TGTGCCAGCAGTGAAGTTCTCGATGAGCAGTTCTTC. Its protein product is CASSEVLDEQFF.

This clonotype was seen many times. The chain combines TRBV6-2 or TRBV6-3 with TRBJ2-1; 7 nucleotides align to TRBD1. CDR1 MNHEY and CDR2 SVGEGT come from the germline V gene. V shed 7 bases and J 6 bases; nucleotides not matched to a gene: 3. The CDR3 length is 12 residues. CDR3 in DNA: TGTGCCAGCACGGACAGGTTCAATGAGCAGTTCTTC. Translation gives CASTDRFNEQFF.

In this sample, this clonotype turned up many times. J is TRBJ1-2 and V is TRBV13; D is ambiguous. V dropped 3 bases and J dropped 5 bases, with 7 bases sitting between them. Per the germline V gene, CDR1 is PRHDT and CDR2 is FYEKMQ (reference sequence). CDR3 length: 12 residues. The CDR3 region is CASSFFRYGYTF. In DNA form, the CDR3 reads TGTGCCAGCAGCTTTTTTCGGTATGGCTACACCTTC. The variable domain in full, completed from reference TRBV13 and TRBJ1-2, reads AAGVIQSPRHLIKEKRETATLKCYPIPRHDTVYWYQQGPGQDPQFLISFYEKMQSDKGSIPDRFSAQQFSDYHSELNMSSLELGDSALYFCASSFFRYGYTFGSGTRLTVV.

This clonotype was detected ten times or more. The chain couples TRBV11-3 to TRBJ2-4; no firm D call. The CDR3 sequence is 14 residues long. Germline V gene data show CDR1 as SGHNT and CDR2 as YENEEA. Trimming took 1 base from V and 0 from J, leaving 4 bases between them. In DNA form, the CDR3 reads TGTGCCAGCAGCTTAGGGGTAGCCAAAAACATTCAGTACTTC. Translating it yields CASSLGVAKNIQYF. Full variable domain (missing parts from reference TRBV11-3 and TRBJ2-4): EAGVVQSPRYKIIEKKQPVAFWCNPISGHNTLYWYLQNLGQGPELLIRYENEEAVDDSQLPKDRFSAERLKGVDSTLKIQPAELGDSAVYLCASSLGVAKNIQYFGAGTRLSVL.

This clonotype qualifies as medium-sized (0.01 to 0.1%). The chain is built from TRBV27 and TRBJ1-6; D perhaps matches TRBD1 (5 bases). Trimming removed 2 bases at V and 10 bases at J, with 9 bases between. Germline loops: CDR1 MNHEY, CDR2 SMNVEV (reference sequence). This CDR3 is built from 13 residues. The CDR3 DNA follows: TGTGCCAGCAGTTTACGAGGGGACTCACCCCTCCACTTT. It codes for CASSLRGDSPLHF.